The clone carrying this TCR beta chain was observed a few times. The ends were cut back, 3 bases at V and 0 bases at J, with 3 bases in the middle. The germline gives CDR1 MNHNS, CDR2 SASEGT. This CDR3 is built from 13 residues. Primers: 60 Vbeta forward and 13 Jbeta reverse. The assay was immunoSEQ multiplex PCR, and TCRdb's table has in-frame clones only and misses some. This table holds about 62,000 clones, roughly 77% found once. The data were obtained in a study of cytomegalovirus exposure and HLA in healthy donors. Though nominally healthy at sampling, donors likely had unrecorded immune exposures.

The rearrangement uses TRBV6-1 and TRBJ1-3; D is unresolved. The receptor comes from a woman aged 25 to 39 in good health and CMV-seronegative. The sequenced material came from PBMCs. The DNA of the CDR3 is TGTGCCAGCAGTGAGGCCTCTGGAAACACCATATATTTT. Its translation is CASSEASGNTIYF.